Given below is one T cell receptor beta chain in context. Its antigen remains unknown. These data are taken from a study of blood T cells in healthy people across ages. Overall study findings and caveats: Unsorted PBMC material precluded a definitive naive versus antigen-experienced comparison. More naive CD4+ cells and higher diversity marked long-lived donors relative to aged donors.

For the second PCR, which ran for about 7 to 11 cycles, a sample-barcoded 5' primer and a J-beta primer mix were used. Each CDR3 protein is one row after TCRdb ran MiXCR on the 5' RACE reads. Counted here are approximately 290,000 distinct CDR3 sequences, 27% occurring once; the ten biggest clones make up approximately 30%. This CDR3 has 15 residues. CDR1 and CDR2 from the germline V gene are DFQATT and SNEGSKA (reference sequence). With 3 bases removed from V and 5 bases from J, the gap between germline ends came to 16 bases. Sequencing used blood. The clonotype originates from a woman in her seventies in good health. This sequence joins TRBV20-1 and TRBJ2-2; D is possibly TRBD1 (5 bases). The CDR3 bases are TGCAGTGCTAGGGCCCCCCAGGGTAAAACCGGGGAGCTGTTTTTT. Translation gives CSARAPQGKTGELFF.